These 27 T cell receptor beta chains were sequenced from one sample in a study of cytomegalovirus exposure and HLA in healthy donors. PCR amplification relied on 60 Vbeta primers (plus 13 Jbeta primers). Assay used: immunoSEQ multiplex PCR; TCRdb lists only in-frame clones, some missing. The sample records roughly 140,000 clones, roughly 78% being singletons. The sample consisted of PBMCs. These receptors all stem from a man aged 25-45 years in good health and CMV-seronegative.

This chain connects TRBV27 to TRBJ2-7, with D tentatively TRBD1 (6 bases). V was clipped by 2 bases and J by 2 bases, with 13 bases between them. CDR1 is MNHEY and CDR2 is SMNVEV in the germline V gene (reference sequence). The CDR3 runs 15 residues. The CDR3 protein is CASSLGQGIAYEQYF. CDR3 nucleotide sequence: TGTGCCAGCAGTTTAGGGCAGGGGATCGCCTACGAGCAGTACTTC.

This rearrangement joins TRBV29-1 to TRBJ2-7, with 8 nucleotides matching TRBD1. This CDR3 has 16 amino acids. The germline V gene encodes CDR1 SQVTM and CDR2 ANQGSEA. Trimming at V came to 4 bases and at J to 4 bases, leaving 15 bases not matched to a gene. CDR3 coding DNA: TGCAGCGTTGTTTCTCAGGACAGGGAGGTCCAATACGAGCAGTACTTC. It specifies CSVVSQDREVQYEQYF.

This clone was detected only a few times. The chain carries TRBV5-1 and TRBJ1-2; 8 bases line up with TRBD1. CDR3 length: 13 amino acids. CDR1 SGHRS and CDR2 YFSETQ come from the germline V gene. V shed 4 bases and J 5 bases; nucleotides not matched to a gene: 4. CDR3 nucleotides: TGCGCCAGCAGCACGACAGGGGCATATGGCTACACCTTC. It yields the protein CASSTTGAYGYTF.

This chain's CDR3 is CASRGQGAAYGYTF. In DNA, the CDR3 is TGTGCCAGCAGGGGACAGGGGGCGGCCTATGGCTACACCTTC. The V call is TRBV6-5, the J call TRBJ1-2, with 12 bases lining up with TRBD1. The V gene's germline CDR1 is MNHEY and CDR2 SVGAGI. V dropped 6 bases and J dropped 4; count of bases not matched to a gene: 3. This CDR3 has 14 residues.

The rearrangement joins TRBV4-1 to TRBJ2-2; D is undetermined. From germline, CDR1 is MGHRA and CDR2 YSYEKL. Trimming shortened V by 4 bases and J by 5 bases, and 5 bases separated the two germline ends. The CDR3 spans 12 residues. The CDR3 coding sequence is TGCGCCAGCAGCCCACTTACCGGGGAGCTGTTTTTT. The encoded protein is CASSPLTGELFF.

The chain has TRBV29-1 and TRBJ1-4, with D unresolved. The V gene lost 2 bases and the J gene lost 3 bases, with 10 bases spanning the gap. The CDR3 covers 14 residues. Germline-derived CDR1 and CDR2 are SQVTM and ANQGSEA. This CDR3 reads CSVESRGPNEKLFF. The DNA for the CDR3 is TGCAGCGTTGAATCCCGGGGTCCTAATGAAAAACTGTTTTTT.

The CDR3 sequence is CASSKTSMRDEQFF. The CDR3 bases are TGTGCCAGCAGTAAGACTAGCATGAGGGATGAGCAGTTCTTC. V and J are TRBV6-5 and TRBJ2-1; TRBD2 agrees at 7 bases. The CDR3 is 14 residues long. Germline V lookup: CDR1 MNHEY, CDR2 SVGAGI. V dropped 5 bases and J dropped 8; count of bases not matched to a gene: 9.

This clone came up a few times. This rearrangement joins TRBV5-1 to TRBJ2-5; 10 bases agree with TRBD2. Looked up from germline, CDR1 is SGHRS and CDR2 is YFSETQ. V was clipped by 5 bases and J by 7 bases; unmatched bases: 11. CDR3 length equals 15 residues. CDR3 DNA: TGCGCCAGCAGGCCCGTAGCGGGGGGTCTTGGGACCCAGTACTTC. Encoded protein: CASRPVAGGLGTQYF.

This clone has a handful of counts. This chain connects TRBV5-1 to TRBJ2-7; D gene ambiguous. The CDR3 totals 13 residues. CDR1 and CDR2 (germline): SGHRS, YFSETQ. V lost 4 bases, J lost 3 bases, and 11 bases lay in between. The chain's CDR3 is CASSVERHYEQYF. DNA for the CDR3: TGCGCCAGCAGCGTAGAGAGACACTACGAGCAGTACTTC.

J is TRBJ1-4 and V is TRBV6-1; no clear D. Germline CDR1 MNHNS, CDR2 SASEGT. CDR3 length: 14 residues. Trimming left V 3 bases short and J 4 bases short, with 9 bases between. The CDR3 DNA follows: TGTGCCAGCAGTGAGGCGCGGCTTAATGAAAAACTGTTTTTT. Residues: CASSEARLNEKLFF.

The V gene is TRBV6-1, the J gene TRBJ2-5; D remains ambiguous. V lost 3 bases and J 1 base, leaving 12 bases between the germline ends. Germline lookup yields CDR1 MNHNS and CDR2 SASEGT. The CDR3 totals 15 residues. This CDR3 reads CASSDHGGAQETQYF. The CDR3, as DNA: TGTGCCAGCAGTGATCATGGCGGAGCCCAAGAGACCCAGTACTTC.

The chain joins TRBV5-4 to TRBJ2-1; 8 bases are shared with TRBD1. Germline CDR1 SGHNT, CDR2 YYREEE (reference sequence). CDR3 length: 16 residues. The ends lost 5 bases at V and 0 bases at J; junction bases unmatched: 7. Here the CDR3 reads CASSLSGQGSYNEQFF. CDR3 nucleotides: TGTGCCAGCAGTTTGAGTGGACAGGGCTCCTACAATGAGCAGTTCTTC.

This chain connects TRBV27 to TRBJ2-1; possibly TRBD2 for D (6 bases). The V and J ends lost 3 bases and 0 bases respectively, with 12 bases between them. The length of the CDR3 is 16 residues. Germline V CDR1 and CDR2: MNHEY, SMNVEV (reference sequence). The CDR3 DNA reads TGTGCCAGCAGTTTTCGTAGCGGTAGCTCCTACAATGAGCAGTTCTTC. Amino acids: CASSFRSGSSYNEQFF.

The sample holds one count of this clone. This rearrangement joins TRBV6-5 to TRBJ2-2, with 12 positions matching TRBD2. There are 14 residues in the CDR3. Germline trimming cut 5 bases from V and 9 bases from J; bases unmatched to any gene: 4. Germline V gene lookup returns CDR1 MNHEY and CDR2 SVGAGI. The CDR3, as DNA: TGTGCCAGCAGTATAACTAGCGGGAGGAGGGAGCTGTTTTTT. It codes for CASSITSGRRELFF.

The J gene is TRBJ1-2, the V gene TRBV5-4; perhaps TRBD1 as D (5 bases). The CDR3 is 14 residues long. V was cut by 6 bases and J by 8 bases, with 20 bases left in between. Germline lookup yields CDR1 SGHNT and CDR2 YYREEE (reference sequence). For the CDR3, the DNA is TGTGCCAGCAACTCCCTTGGGCCAGGGAACGGCTACACCTTC. It is translated as CASNSLGPGNGYTF.

This sequence joins TRBV13 and TRBJ2-5; the D gene is possibly TRBD1 (7 bases). V was pared by 0 bases and J by 1 base, with 15 bases between. The CDR3 extends over 17 amino acids. The germline gives CDR1 PRHDT, CDR2 FYEKMQ (reference sequence). Here the CDR3 reads CASSLGEGTAGQETQYF. The CDR3 DNA reads as TGTGCCAGCAGCTTAGGGGAGGGGACAGCGGGCCAAGAGACCCAGTACTTC.

V is TRBV9 and J is TRBJ2-7; 10 bases are a match to TRBD1. Germline trimming cut 4 bases from V and 2 bases from J; bases unmatched to any gene: 6. CDR1 is SGDLS, CDR2 YYNGEE, per germline. The CDR3 runs 15 residues. In nucleotides, the CDR3 is TGTGCCAGCAGCCCGATCGGACAGGGGGCCTACGAGCAGTACTTC. Protein: CASSPIGQGAYEQYF. Complete variable domain (other parts from reference TRBV9 and TRBJ2-7): DSGVTQTPKHLITATGQRVTLRCSPRSGDLSVYWYQQSLDQGLQFLIQYYNGEERAKGNILERFSAQQFPDLHSELNLSSLELGDSALYFCASSPIGQGAYEQYFGPGTRLTVT.

The V gene is TRBV7-6, the J gene TRBJ1-2, with D maybe TRBD1 (6 bases). Germline CDR1 SGHVS, CDR2 FNYEAQ. The CDR3 is 14 residues long. The V gene lost 5 bases and the J gene lost 3 bases, with 13 bases spanning the gap. The CDR3 here is CASSDPGTHYGYTF. The CDR3 nucleotides read TGTGCCAGCAGCGACCCCGGGACACACTATGGCTACACCTTC.

The table lists this clone with a count of one. The chain recombines TRBV5-1 with TRBJ1-3; D is ambiguous. Trimming shortened V by 1 base and J by 0 bases, and 5 bases separated the two germline ends. The germline V gene has CDR1 SGHRS and CDR2 YFSETQ. The CDR3 has 14 amino acids. The CDR3 nucleotides are TGCGCCAGCAGCTTGCTAGACTCTGGAAACACCATATATTTT. Amino acid sequence: CASSLLDSGNTIYF.

This chain uses TRBV27 with TRBJ2-1; 7 bases align to TRBD2. Unmatched junction bases numbered 2, after V lost 2 bases and J lost 10 bases. Germline-derived CDR1 and CDR2 are MNHEY and SMNVEV (reference sequence). The CDR3 totals 12 residues. The CDR3 DNA reads TGTGCCAGCAGTTTAGCGGGAGTAGAGCAGTTCTTC. Residues: CASSLAGVEQFF.

The chain combines TRBV19 with TRBJ2-7; D perhaps matches TRBD1 (5 bases). Germline lookup yields CDR1 LNHDA and CDR2 SQIVND (reference sequence). Trimming shortened V by 3 bases and J by 0 bases, and 9 bases separated the two germline ends. The CDR3 sequence is 14 residues long. CDR3 amino acids: CASSMTDNSYEQYF. The CDR3 DNA follows: TGTGCCAGTAGTATGACAGACAACTCCTACGAGCAGTACTTC.

The rearrangement uses TRBV28 and TRBJ1-5; 7 bases fit TRBD1. The CDR3 runs 14 residues. From germline, CDR1 is MDHEN and CDR2 SYDVKM. After removal of 8 bases from V and 5 bases from J, the junction contained 9 bases not matched to a gene. The CDR3 DNA sequence: TGTGCCAGCCGCTTCGCAGGGGGTGATCAGCCCCAGCATTTT. This translates into CASRFAGGDQPQHF. Full variable domain (missing parts from reference TRBV28 and TRBJ1-5): DVKVTQSSRYLVKRTGEKVFLECVQDMDHENMFWYRQDPGLGLRLIYFSYDVKMKEKGDIPEGYSVSREKKERFSLILESASTNQTSMYLCASRFAGGDQPQHFGDGTRLSIL.

This sequence joins TRBV28 and TRBJ2-3; TRBD1 is a possible D gene (6 bases). Trimming stripped 5 bases from V and 3 bases from J, with 15 bases between. Looked up from germline, CDR1 is MDHEN and CDR2 is SYDVKM. The CDR3 runs 15 residues. Here the CDR3 DNA reads TGTGCCAGCAGTACACAGGGTTTAGGGACAGATACGCAGTATTTT. This encodes CASSTQGLGTDTQYF.

The gene calls are TRBV5-4 and TRBJ1-4; 7 nucleotides align to TRBD1. The CDR3 extends over 13 amino acids. The J segment lost 7 bases and the V segment lost 4 bases, leaving 4 bases of the junction unmatched. Germline V lookup: CDR1 SGHNT, CDR2 YYREEE (reference sequence). CDR3 bases: TGTGCCAGCAGCCGAGACAGGGCTGAAAAACTGTTTTTT. It is translated as CASSRDRAEKLFF.

V gene TRBV28 combines with J gene TRBJ1-5, with D unclear. The CDR3 covers 18 residues. Per germline, CDR1 MDHEN and CDR2 SYDVKM. With 6 bases removed from V and 0 bases from J, the gap between germline ends came to 21 bases. The CDR3 sequence is CASRELQRGVGSNQPQHF. The CDR3 DNA sequence: TGTGCCAGCAGAGAACTGCAACGCGGGGTAGGTAGCAATCAGCCCCAGCATTTT.

The J gene is TRBJ2-1, the V gene TRBV7-8; D unresolved. This CDR3 region has 11 residues. The germline V and J ends were trimmed by 3 bases and 6 bases, with 3 bases remaining between them. Germline V gene sequence: CDR1 SGHVS, CDR2 FQNEAQ. The CDR3 nucleotides are TGTGCCAGCAGCTTCATCAATGAGCAGTTCTTC. Translating gives CASSFINEQFF.

The genes are TRBV5-1 and TRBJ2-7, with TRBD1 matching 8 bases. CDR1 is SGHRS, CDR2 YFSETQ, per germline. J gave up 4 bases and V 4 bases, and 10 bases lay outside the gene matches. The CDR3 runs to 15 residues. CDR3 protein: CASSPGQGFEYEQYF. CDR3 bases: TGCGCCAGCAGCCCAGGACAGGGTTTTGAATACGAGCAGTACTTC.